This TCR beta chain was profiled in a study of response to subunit inactivated influenza vaccine. TCRdb used MiXCR to reprocess the RT-PCR reads, holding one entry per CDR3 protein. This table holds around 500,000 distinct CDR3 sequences, 11% found once. Germline V lookup: CDR1 SGHTA, CDR2 FQGNSA. With V trimmed by 5 bases and J by 7 bases, 14 bases remained unmatched. The CDR3 totals 16 residues. This clonotype has more than one count but fewer than ten. Specimen: PBMCs from blood, collected more than 35 days after vaccination. This receptor was identified in a man in his forties or fifties who received an inactivated influenza vaccine. The genes are TRBV7-2 and TRBJ2-1; 7 positions match TRBD2. This chain's CDR3 is CASSPSLGGGRNEQFF. The DNA for the CDR3 is TGTGCCAGCAGCCCTAGTTTGGGCGGGGGACGGAATGAGCAGTTCTTC.